One sample yielded the 25 T cell receptor beta chains listed below, sequenced in a study of blood T cell repertoires in COVID-19. Assay: immunoSEQ multiplex PCR; the TCRdb copy retains only in-frame clones and omits some. This sample has about 140,000 clones, with 84% found just once. Material: peripheral blood. These receptor sequences come from an older woman with acute or convalescent COVID-19.

This chain uses TRBV13 with TRBJ2-1; 7 bases match TRBD2. The CDR3 has 14 amino acids. Germline assignment: CDR1 PRHDT and CDR2 FYEKMQ (reference sequence). The V and J ends lost 5 bases and 2 bases, in that order; junction bases with no gene match: 3. The CDR3 is CASSTTSPYNEQFF. The CDR3 bases are TGTGCCAGCAGCACGACTAGCCCCTACAATGAGCAGTTCTTC.

Here the CDR3 reads CASSLAPLNEQFF. CDR3 sequence (DNA): TGTGCCAGCAGCTTAGCGCCACTAAATGAGCAGTTCTTC. The chain couples TRBV7-9 to TRBJ2-1; no clear D. The CDR3 spans 13 residues. Germline V gene data show CDR1 as SEHNR and CDR2 as FQNEAQ (reference sequence). Trimming pared 0 bases from V and 7 bases from J, leaving 7 bases between.

The rearrangement joins TRBV2 to TRBJ2-7, with D maybe TRBD2 (5 bases). The CDR3 totals 14 residues. V was clipped by 7 bases and J by 2 bases, with 15 bases between them. Germline V gives CDR1 SNHLY, CDR2 FYNNEI. CDR3 coding DNA: TGTGCCAGCATAGGGAGACAAAGAACCTACGAGCAGTACTTC. Its protein is CASIGRQRTYEQYF.

The rearrangement uses TRBV28 and TRBJ1-1; D gene unclear. This CDR3 is built from 12 residues. Germline V gene data show CDR1 as MDHEN and CDR2 as SYDVKM. With 5 bases removed from V and 11 bases from J, the gap between germline ends came to 15 bases. The CDR3 loop is CASSPTGSGAFF. The CDR3 nucleotides are TGTGCCAGCAGTCCCACCGGGAGCGGGGCTTTCTTT. The full variable domain, its missing parts supplied by reference TRBV28 and TRBJ1-1, is DVKVTQSSRYLVKRTGEKVFLECVQDMDHENMFWYRQDPGLGLRLIYFSYDVKMKEKGDIPEGYSVSREKKERFSLILESASTNQTSMYLCASSPTGSGAFFGQGTRLTVV.

V is TRBV21-1 and J is TRBJ2-7; TRBD1, the D gene given by the table, was not confirmed from the DNA. TRBV21-1 is a known pseudogene. The CDR3 is 15 residues long. Written as DNA, the CDR3 is TGTGCCAGCAGCCAGGACAGGGGAAAGGGCTACGAGCAGTACTTC. This translates into CASSQDRGKGYEQYF.

This chain uses TRBV2 with TRBJ1-3; D remains unclear. V was pared by 8 bases and J by 0 bases, with 14 bases between. CDR1 is SNHLY and CDR2 is FYNNEI in the germline V gene. The CDR3 sequence is 15 residues long. CDR3 sequence reads: CASLNAGVSGNTIYF. The CDR3 DNA sequence: TGTGCCAGCCTTAACGCAGGTGTCTCTGGAAACACCATATATTTT.

The chain employs TRBV18 and TRBJ1-3; D is uncertain. There are 12 residues in the CDR3. CDR1 and CDR2 from the germline V gene are KGHSH and LQKENI. Between the trimmed V and J ends, which lost 7 bases and 3 bases, there was a span of 7 bases. CDR3 sequence reads: CASFVFGNTIYF. For the CDR3, the DNA is TGTGCCAGCTTCGTCTTTGGAAACACCATATATTTT. Filled out from reference TRBV18 and TRBJ1-3, the complete variable domain reads NAGVMQNPRHLVRRRGQEARLRCSPMKGHSHVYWYRQLPEEGLKFMVYLQKENIIDESGMPKERFSAEFPKEGPSILRIQQVVRGDSAAYFCASFVFGNTIYFGEGSWLTVV.

The chain combines TRBV2 with TRBJ2-2; D call uncertain. This CDR3 is built from 12 residues. The V end was cut by 2 bases, the J end by 9 bases, with 7 bases between. Per the germline V gene, CDR1 is SNHLY and CDR2 is FYNNEI. The CDR3 region is CASSELAWELFF. DNA of the CDR3: TGTGCCAGCAGTGAACTGGCATGGGAGCTGTTTTTT.

The chain is built from TRBV4-2 and TRBJ2-5; D is undetermined. The CDR3 covers 16 residues. Germline values: CDR1 LGHNA, CDR2 YNFKEQ. V dropped 0 bases and J dropped 4 bases, with 15 bases sitting between them. The chain's CDR3 is CASSQDLKAAGETQYF. The DNA for the CDR3 is TGTGCCAGCAGCCAAGATCTCAAGGCGGCTGGAGAGACCCAGTACTTC.

This clone was observed a handful of times. V is TRBV7-2 and J is TRBJ2-7, with D perhaps TRBD2 (6 bases). CDR1 is SGHTA and CDR2 is FQGNSA in the germline V gene. Trimming cost V 4 bases and J 4 bases, with 23 bases left between them. The CDR3 spans 17 residues. CDR3 DNA sequence: TGTGCCAGCAGCTCCGGGGGATTAGGCGGTTCTTGGTACGAGCAGTACTTC. Translation: CASSSGGLGGSWYEQYF.

This rearrangement joins TRBV15 to TRBJ1-1; 7 bases agree with TRBD1. Germline trimming cut 5 bases from V and 3 bases from J; bases unmatched to any gene: 9. Germline CDR1 is LNHNV and CDR2 is YYDKDF (reference sequence). CDR3 length: 15 amino acids. CDR3 sequence (DNA): TGTGCCACCAGCTCGACGCACAGGGGTTACACTGAAGCTTTCTTT. Amino acids: CATSSTHRGYTEAFF.

Many counts were recorded for this clone. The rearrangement uses TRBV11-2 and TRBJ2-1; TRBD2 is a possible D gene (5 bases). In germline, CDR1 is SGHAT, CDR2 FQNNGV. V lost 5 bases and J lost 5, with 13 bases in between. CDR3 length: 14 residues. CDR3 sequence (DNA): TGTGCCAGCAGCCCCATGGCGGGCGACAATGAGCAGTTCTTC. Protein sequence: CASSPMAGDNEQFF.

The chain uses TRBV7-9 and TRBJ1-2; TRBD1 might be the D (5 bases). V shed 2 bases and J shed 4 bases, with 14 bases lying between them. Germline lookup yields CDR1 SEHNR and CDR2 FQNEAQ (reference sequence). The CDR3 loop spans 15 amino acids. In DNA form, the CDR3 reads TGTGCCAGCAGCTTATGGGGCAGCGAATTCTATGGCTACACCTTC. This encodes CASSLWGSEFYGYTF.

V and J are TRBV7-2 and TRBJ2-7; TRBD1 matches at 7 bases. The CDR3 has 14 amino acids. In germline, CDR1 is SGHTA, CDR2 FQGNSA. Trimming at V came to 1 base and at J to 2 bases, leaving 2 bases not matched to a gene. The CDR3 spells CASSLGDSTYEQYF. CDR3 DNA: TGTGCCAGCAGCTTAGGGGACAGTACCTACGAGCAGTACTTC.

The count of this clone is one. CDR3 residues: CASSPGQGLLNEQFF. The DNA for the CDR3 is TGTGCCAGCTCCCCGGGACAGGGGCTGCTAAATGAGCAGTTCTTC. The genes are TRBV18 and TRBJ2-1, with 10 bases fitting TRBD1. V gave up 6 bases and J gave up 7 bases; unmatched junction bases: 9. Looked up from germline, CDR1 is KGHSH and CDR2 is LQKENI. The CDR3 consists of 15 residues. The full variable domain, with the rest looked up from reference TRBV18 and TRBJ2-1, is NAGVMQNPRHLVRRRGQEARLRCSPMKGHSHVYWYRQLPEEGLKFMVYLQKENIIDESGMPKERFSAEFPKEGPSILRIQQVVRGDSAAYFCASSPGQGLLNEQFFGPGTRLTVL.

The rearrangement links TRBV2 to TRBJ2-5, with D possibly being TRBD2 (6 bases). The germline V gene has CDR1 SNHLY and CDR2 FYNNEI. CDR3 size: 13 residues. The germline V and J ends were trimmed by 6 bases and 5 bases, with 13 bases remaining between them. The CDR3 loop is CASRRELYETQYF. CDR3 nucleotide sequence: TGTGCCAGCAGACGGGAGCTATACGAGACCCAGTACTTC.

V usage is TRBV12-3 or TRBV12-4 and J usage is TRBJ2-7; 8 bases fit TRBD2. CDR3 length: 13 amino acids. With V trimmed by 11 bases and J by 9 bases, 15 bases remained unmatched. CDR3 nucleotides: TGTGCCTCCGGTACTAGCGGCTCCCTAGGGCAGTACTTC. Translated: CASGTSGSLGQYF.

The rearrangement joins TRBV19 to TRBJ1-6; TRBD1 is a possible D gene (6 bases). Germline V gene sequence: CDR1 LNHDA, CDR2 SQIVND (reference sequence). This CDR3 comprises 16 residues. The ends were cut back, 1 base at V and 13 bases at J, with 20 bases in the middle. The CDR3 bases are TGTGCCAGTAGTATAGGGAGACAGGCGCTGATGGCCCCCCTCCACTTT. Translation gives CASSIGRQALMAPLHF.

This sequence joins TRBV28 and TRBJ1-6; D possibly corresponds to TRBD1 (5 bases). Germline V gene data show CDR1 as MDHEN and CDR2 as SYDVKM. The V end lost 5 bases, the J end lost 16 bases, and 15 bases lay between the germline ends. The CDR3 length is 12 residues. The CDR3 region has the DNA TGTGCCAGCAGTCAGGGATTTTTAGGTCTCCACTTT. As protein: CASSQGFLGLHF.

The genes are TRBV7-3 and TRBJ2-1; TRBD2 matches at 9 bases. Germline loops: CDR1 SGHTA, CDR2 FQGTGA. There are 16 residues in the CDR3. Losses at the gene ends were 1 base for V and 5 bases for J; bases not matched to a gene: 6. DNA of the CDR3: TGTGCCAGCAGCTTAAGGGGCGGGAGGGTCAACAATGAGCAGTTCTTC. This codes for CASSLRGGRVNNEQFF.

This clone has a single count. J is TRBJ2-1 and V is TRBV6-5, with TRBD1 matching over 7 bases. Germline values: CDR1 MNHEY, CDR2 SVGAGI. The J segment lost 7 bases and the V segment lost 11 bases, leaving 11 bases of the junction unmatched. This CDR3 contains 13 residues. CDR3 loop: CARPGTASNEQFF. The CDR3 DNA follows: TGTGCCCGCCCTGGGACAGCAAGTAATGAGCAGTTCTTC.

The table lists this clone with a count of one. The V call is TRBV30, the J call TRBJ2-5; 11 nucleotides line up with TRBD1. V trimming: 0 bases; J trimming: 6 bases; junction bases outside the gene matches: 3. The CDR3 runs 14 residues. The germline gives CDR1 GTSNPN, CDR2 SVGIG (reference sequence). CDR3 sequence: CAWSVGTGGQTQYF. The CDR3 DNA follows: TGTGCCTGGAGTGTAGGGACAGGGGGACAGACCCAGTACTTC.

The chain links TRBV6-5 to TRBJ1-4; unclear D gene. Trimming took off 7 bases at V and 0 bases at J, with 9 bases between the two ends. This CDR3 comprises 14 residues. Germline-derived CDR1 and CDR2 are MNHEY and SVGAGI. The CDR3: CASTLTATNEKLFF. The CDR3 nucleotides read TGTGCCAGCACCCTAACTGCAACTAATGAAAAACTGTTTTTT.

The chain recombines TRBV5-1 with TRBJ1-1, with 10 nucleotides matching TRBD1. V was pared by 0 bases and J by 3 bases, with 2 bases of the junction left unmatched. Per germline, CDR1 SGHRS and CDR2 YFSETQ. CDR3 length: 15 amino acids. CDR3 DNA: TGCGCCAGCAGCTTGGGACAGGGGGCGGACACTGAAGCTTTCTTT. Protein sequence: CASSLGQGADTEAFF.

This chain connects TRBV5-1 to TRBJ2-5; 10 nucleotides align to TRBD1. The V gene end was trimmed by 4 bases and the J gene end by 2 bases; junction bases not matched to a gene: 2. There are 14 residues in the CDR3. Germline CDR1 reads SGHRS; CDR2 reads YFSETQ. The CDR3 region is CASSPGQGQETQYF. The CDR3 nucleotides read TGCGCCAGCAGCCCGGGACAGGGGCAAGAGACCCAGTACTTC.